This T cell receptor beta chain is from a study of blood T cell repertoires in COVID-19. Whole-study context: Spain, Italy and the United States supplied samples that represented acute and convalescent COVID-19. Sample material is recorded as cDNA or gDNA derived from T cells, B-cell-depleted T cells, or PBMCs.

Here immunoSEQ multiplex PCR was the method, and the copy in TCRdb shows in-frame clones only, minus some. Here the sample spans about 360,000 clones, 85% to 90% being singletons. This CDR3 comprises 14 residues. Germline CDR1 reads WSHSY; CDR2 reads SAAADI. The V segment lost 6 bases and the J segment 4 bases; nucleotides outside the gene matches: 4. The J gene is TRBJ2-1, the V gene TRBV10-2, with 9 bases matching TRBD2. The source is a human donor in a cohort sampled during active COVID-19. Sequencing was performed on peripheral blood. The CDR3 loop reads CASREREEYNEQFF. DNA for the CDR3: TGCGCCAGCAGGGAGCGGGAGGAATACAATGAGCAGTTCTTC.